This T cell receptor beta chain is drawn from a study of a mutant IDH1 vaccine in newly diagnosed glioma. Study-wide context: Onset of vaccination occurred 4-6 weeks following radiotherapy alone, or with temozolomide cycles. Findings of the study overall: Variations in leading peripheral T cell clonotypes appeared to have no connection with pseudoprogression. Among all patients, vaccine-induced immune responses occurred in approximately 93%.

There are 15 residues in the CDR3. The V end was cut by 6 bases, the J end by 4 bases, with 18 bases between. Germline CDR1 and CDR2: MNHNY and SVGAGI (reference sequence). Time point meaning: week 47, end of study. Every vaccination contained 300 ug of the mutant IDH1 20-mer peptide and was paired with topical imiquimod. Each of the donors came in with new WHO grade 3 or 4 astrocytomas that were IDH1-mutant and ATRX-lost. Comment on this clone: Its antigen is unidentified.

Sequencing was performed with immunoSEQ multiplex PCR; in TCRdb, only in-frame clones are kept and a portion is missing. This sample yields tens of thousands of clones, of which approximately 64% are seen a single time; around 4.8% belongs to the top ten. The chain uses TRBV6-6 and TRBJ1-2; no clear D gene. The starting material was peripheral blood mononuclear cells (PBMCs), obtained from a glioma patient whose treatment included an IDH1 peptide vaccine. This sequence originates from a man aged 35-49 years with glioma. Some clones in this sample may be carry-over from other donors' samples. CDR3 nucleotide sequence: TGTGCCAGCAGCCTGGACCGAAAACCAAGCTATGGCTACACCTTC. This encodes CASSLDRKPSYGYTF.